The clone carrying this TCR beta chain was counted between two and nine times. Its specificity is unknown. This entry belongs to a study of STAT5B mutations in CD4+ large granular lymphocyte leukemia. The germline V gene has CDR1 MDHEN and CDR2 SYDVKM. J lost 5 bases, V lost 3 bases, and 5 bases had no gene match. CDR3 size: 14 residues. Sequencing was performed with immunoSEQ multiplex PCR; in TCRdb, only in-frame clones are kept and a portion is missing. In the table there are about 32,000 clones, about 71% of which are singletons. Findings and caveats of the study: No patients shared main leukemic clonotypes, though less than 30% appeared at low frequency elsewhere. Compared with healthy controls (2/35), patient top clones favored TRBV06 (8/27).

V gene TRBV28 combines with J gene TRBJ1-1, with 8 positions matching TRBD1. Source material: CD4+ T cells from blood buffy coats. The sequence derives from a human donor in good health. The CDR3 loop reads CASSFPTGGTEAFF. CDR3 DNA sequence: TGTGCCAGCAGTTTCCCTACAGGGGGGACTGAAGCTTTCTTT.